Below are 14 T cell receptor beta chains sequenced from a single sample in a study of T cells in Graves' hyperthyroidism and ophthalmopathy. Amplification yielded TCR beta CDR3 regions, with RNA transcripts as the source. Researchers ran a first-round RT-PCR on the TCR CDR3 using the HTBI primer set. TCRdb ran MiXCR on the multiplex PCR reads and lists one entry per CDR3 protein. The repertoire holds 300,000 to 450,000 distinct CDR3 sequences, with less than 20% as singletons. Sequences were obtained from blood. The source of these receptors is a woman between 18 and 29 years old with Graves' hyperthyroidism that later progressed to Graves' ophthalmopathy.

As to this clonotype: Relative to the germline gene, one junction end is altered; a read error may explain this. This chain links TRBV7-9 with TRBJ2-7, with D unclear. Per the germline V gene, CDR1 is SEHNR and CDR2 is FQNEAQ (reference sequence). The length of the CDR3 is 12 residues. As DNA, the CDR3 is TGTGCCAGCAGCTTAGACAGATACGAGCAGTGCTTC. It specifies CASSLDRYEQCF.

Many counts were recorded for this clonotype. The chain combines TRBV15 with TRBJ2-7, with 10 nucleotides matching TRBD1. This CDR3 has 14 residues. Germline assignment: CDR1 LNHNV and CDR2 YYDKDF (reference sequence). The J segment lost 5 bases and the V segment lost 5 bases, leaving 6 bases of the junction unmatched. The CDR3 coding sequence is TGTGCCACCAGCCCTCGACAGGGGGCCCACGAGCAGTACTTC. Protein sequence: CATSPRQGAHEQYF.

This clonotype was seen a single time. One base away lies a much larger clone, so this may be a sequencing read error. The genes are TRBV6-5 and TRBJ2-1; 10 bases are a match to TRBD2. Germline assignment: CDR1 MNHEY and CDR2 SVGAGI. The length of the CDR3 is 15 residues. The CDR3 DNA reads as TGTGCCGGCAGTTTCGGGCCTAGCGGGAGAAATGAGCAGTTCTTC. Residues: CAGSFGPSGRNEQFF.

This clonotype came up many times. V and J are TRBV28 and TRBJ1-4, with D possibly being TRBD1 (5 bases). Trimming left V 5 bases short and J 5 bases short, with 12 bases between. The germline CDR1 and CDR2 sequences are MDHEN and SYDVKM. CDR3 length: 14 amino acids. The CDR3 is CASSIRDLNEKLFF. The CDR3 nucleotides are TGTGCCAGCAGTATAAGGGACCTGAATGAAAAACTGTTTTTT.

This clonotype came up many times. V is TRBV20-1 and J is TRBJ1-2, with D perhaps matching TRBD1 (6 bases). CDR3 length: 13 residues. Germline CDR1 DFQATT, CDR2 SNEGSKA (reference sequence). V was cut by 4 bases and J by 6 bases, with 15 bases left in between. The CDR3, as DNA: TGCAGTGCTATTCAGGGGCCCTGGGATGGCTACACCTTC. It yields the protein CSAIQGPWDGYTF.

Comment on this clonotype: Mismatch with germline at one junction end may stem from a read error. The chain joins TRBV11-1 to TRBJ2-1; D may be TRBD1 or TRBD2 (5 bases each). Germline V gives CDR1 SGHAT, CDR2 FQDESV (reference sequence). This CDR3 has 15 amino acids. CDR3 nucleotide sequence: TGCGCCAGCAGCTTCAACCGGGACCGAGACAATGAGCAGTTCTTC. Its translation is CASSFNRDRDNEQFF.

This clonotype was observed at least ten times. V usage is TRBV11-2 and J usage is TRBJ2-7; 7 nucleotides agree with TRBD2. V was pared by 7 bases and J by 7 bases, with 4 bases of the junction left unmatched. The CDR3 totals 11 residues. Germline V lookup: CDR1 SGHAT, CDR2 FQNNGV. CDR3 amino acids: CASTLGGEQYF. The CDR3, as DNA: TGTGCCAGCACCTTGGGGGGGGAGCAGTACTTC. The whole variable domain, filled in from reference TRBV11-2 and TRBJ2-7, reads EAGVAQSPRYKIIEKRQSVAFWCNPISGHATLYWYQQILGQGPKLLIQFQNNGVVDDSQLPKDRFSAERLKGVDSTLKIQPAKLEDSAVYLCASTLGGEQYFGPGTRLTVT.

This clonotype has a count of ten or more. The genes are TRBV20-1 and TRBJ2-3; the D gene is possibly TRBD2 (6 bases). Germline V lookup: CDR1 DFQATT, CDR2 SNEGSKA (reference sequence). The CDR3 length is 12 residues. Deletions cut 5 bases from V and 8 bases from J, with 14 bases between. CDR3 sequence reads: CSAPRRRGTQYF. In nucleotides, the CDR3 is TGCAGTGCTCCCAGAAGGAGGGGTACGCAGTATTTT.

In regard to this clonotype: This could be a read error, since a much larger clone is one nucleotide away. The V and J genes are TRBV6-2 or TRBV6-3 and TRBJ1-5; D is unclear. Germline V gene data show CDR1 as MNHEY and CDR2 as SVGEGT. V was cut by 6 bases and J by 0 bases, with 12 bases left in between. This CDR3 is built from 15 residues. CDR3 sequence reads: CASRRESYSNQPQHF. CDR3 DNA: TGTGCCAGCAGACGGGAATCCTATAGCAATCAGCCCCAGCATTTT.

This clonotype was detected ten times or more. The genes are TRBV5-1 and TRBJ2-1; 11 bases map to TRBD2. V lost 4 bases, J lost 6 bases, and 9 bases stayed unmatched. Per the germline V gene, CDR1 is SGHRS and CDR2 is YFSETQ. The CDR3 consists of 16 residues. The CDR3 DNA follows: TGCGCCAGCAGCGCGTCCTCTAGCGGGAGGCCCAATGAGCAGTTCTTC. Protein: CASSASSSGRPNEQFF.

CDR3 protein: CASSPGANNEQFF. The CDR3 bases are TGTGCCAGCAGTCCCGGAGCTAACAATGAGCAGTTCTTC. The rearrangement links TRBV12-3 or TRBV12-4 to TRBJ2-1; D gene unclear. This CDR3 comprises 13 residues. V lost 5 bases, J lost 5 bases, and 10 bases lay in between.

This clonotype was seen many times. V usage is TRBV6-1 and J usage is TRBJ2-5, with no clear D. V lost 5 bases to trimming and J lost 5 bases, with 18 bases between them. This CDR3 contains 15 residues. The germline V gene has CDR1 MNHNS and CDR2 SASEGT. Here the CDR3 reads CASSYGDIGPETQYF. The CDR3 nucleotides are TGTGCCAGCAGTTACGGAGACATAGGACCCGAGACCCAGTACTTC.

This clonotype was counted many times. In DNA form, the CDR3 reads TGCGCCAGCAGCACCGACGGGAGCTCCTACAATGAGCAGTTCTTC. As protein: CASSTDGSSYNEQFF. The V call is TRBV5-1, the J call TRBJ2-1; possible D gene TRBD2, 6 bases. This CDR3 is built from 15 residues. V was pared by 4 bases and J by 0 bases, with 11 bases between. The V gene's germline CDR1 is SGHRS and CDR2 YFSETQ. The whole variable domain, filled in from reference TRBV5-1 and TRBJ2-1, reads KAGVTQTPRYLIKTRGQQVTLSCSPISGHRSVSWYQQTPGQGLQFLFEYFSETQRNKGNFPGRFSGRQFSNSRSEMNVSTLELGDSALYLCASSTDGSSYNEQFFGPGTRLTVL.

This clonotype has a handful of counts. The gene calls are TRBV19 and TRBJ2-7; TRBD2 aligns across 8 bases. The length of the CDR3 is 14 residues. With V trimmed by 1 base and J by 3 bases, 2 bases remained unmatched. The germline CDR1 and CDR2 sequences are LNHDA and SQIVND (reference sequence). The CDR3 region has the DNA TGTGCCAGTAGTATAGCGGGAGGGAACTACGAGCAGTACTTC. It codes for CASSIAGGNYEQYF. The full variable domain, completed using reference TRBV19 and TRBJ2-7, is DGGITQSPKYLFRKEGQNVTLSCEQNLNHDAMYWYRQDPGQGLRLIYYSQIVNDFQKGDIAEGYSVSREKKESFPLTVTSAQKNPTAFYLCASSIAGGNYEQYFGPGTRLTVT.